This T cell receptor beta chain derives from a study of CD8+CD57+ T cells in acquired aplastic anemia (dated by TCRdb to 2016 to 2019). For context, the study as a whole: Extracted DNA from sorted CD4+ and CD8+ cells averaged approximately 3.4 ug, ranging from about 0.19 to 30 ug. A CD8+CD57+ expansion meant a frequency higher than the mean frequency seen in healthy subjects.

Flow cytometry had shown CD8+CD57+ cell expansion in the patients selected for sequencing. Every patient had severe acquired aplastic anemia, diagnosed using the International Study of Aplastic Anemia and Agranulocytosis and Camitta criteria. At the time blood was sampled, none of the patients had received any therapy. In the study, sorted CD4+ and CD8+ blood T cells from patients with severe aplastic anemia and from healthy subjects underwent deep sequencing of TCR repertoires. In the USA, patient enrollment took place under clinicaltrials.gov protocols 00001620, 01623167, 00001397, 00071045, 00081523 and 00961064. Ficoll-Paque density gradient centrifugation was used to isolate peripheral blood mononuclear cells. Before DNA was extracted, CD4+ and CD8+ T cells were sorted using either FACS or magnetic beads. As to this clonotype: This clone's antigen is unknown. No per-base quality is available; no much larger clone lies one base away.

Study-wide conclusions, independent of this receptor: Between patients and healthy controls, no significant difference in CD8+ Simpson's diversity was found (P=0.060). About 29 CD8+ CDR3 sequences were found to be shared between patients and controls, but these sequences appeared to be highly expressed in patients and within the immunodominant clones of the patients.

Genomic DNA served as template for TCR beta VDJ combination and CDR3 sequence profiling. An Illumina HiSeq 2000 was used for TCR repertoire sequencing. In the source study's methods: TRBV/TRBJ rearrangement plots, CDR3 size and DJ length profiles, and Simpson's diversity index were used to evaluate the repertoires. The immunodominant clone was defined as the most abundant DNA sequence in deep sequencing data. CDR3 amino acid sequences were checked for sharing across subjects and were also compared against the VDJdb database and published repertoires. TCRdb took the public reads, trimmed them with fastp at Q25, ran MiXCR for clone calling and kept in-frame beta chains. Rows are unified per CDR3 protein, each entry keeping the most common DNA and genes. The V and J calls come from TCRdb's annotation, not from the publication. Present in this sample are 75,000 to 100,000 distinct CDR3 sequences, less than 75% of which were seen just once. Clones ranked in the top ten supply around three fifths of the sample.

The receptor was derived from a human donor with aplastic anemia. The specimen sequenced was sorted CD4+, CD8+, or CD8+CD57+ T cells (not recorded which) from PBMCs.

The CDR3 reads CASSEEGRGTEAFF. Read as DNA, the sequence is TGTGCCAGCAGTGAAGAGGGGCGGGGGACTGAAGCTTTCTTT. Recombination joined TRBV2 with TRBJ1-1, and the D gene may be TRBD1, 5 bases matching. As encoded in the germline V gene, CDR1 is SNHLY while CDR2 is FYNNEI. The CDR3 has 14 amino acids, counting the end cysteine and phenylalanine. Just the 42-base CDR3 DNA is kept, in frame starting at base 1. V and J lose 1 base and 5 bases, and a span of 11 bases separates them.